Included here is one TCR beta chain sequence, with context. Preparation of the TCRbeta library involved a method that used unique molecular identifiers. A single record per CDR3 protein comes from TCRdb applying MiXCR to the PCR reads. The sample includes hundreds of thousands of distinct CDR3 sequences, about a quarter seen only once; the top ten take around 2.5%. This specimen belongs to a study of T-cell reconstitution after alpha-beta-depleted transplantation in children. The clonotype was recovered from a girl aged 2 to 10 with Fanconi anemia, due to receive a stem cell transplant. The source was PBMCs, collected before TCRalphabeta/CD19-depleted stem cell transplant.

Here the CDR3 DNA reads TGTGCCAGCAGCCAAGAAATAAGGGAGACCCAGTACTTC. The encoded protein is CASSQEIRETQYF. This chain links TRBV4-2 with TRBJ2-5, with D unresolved. Trimming took off 0 bases at V and 5 bases at J, with 7 bases between the two ends. Germline CDR1 is LGHNA and CDR2 is YNFKEQ. The CDR3 is 13 amino acids.